What follows is one T cell receptor (beta chain) and its context. The antigen this receptor binds is unknown. There are no base qualities to consult, and no much larger clone falls within one base. The data are from a study of shared clonotypes between healthy human individuals (dated by TCRdb to 2018 to 2021). With regard to the full study: The cohort comprised two women and three men aged 18 to 49 years. Per donor, three plates each were used for CD4 naive and CD4 memory, two for CD8 naive, and one for CD8 memory. The study deeply sequenced blood TCR repertoires of 5 or 6 healthy adults to estimate repertoire size and the extent of clonotype sharing between individuals. To increase sequencing depth and limit assay-specific biases, TCR repertoire library preparation and sequencing were carried out by different laboratories using diverse techniques. Between about 0.85 and 8.9 billion PBMCs per donor were obtained by leukapheresis. General study outcomes and caveats: The small number of donors limited the genetic and exposure-history diversity represented. Naive subsets generally had larger estimated clonotype richness than memory subsets did. Higher generation probabilities were observed for clonotypes shared by all four sorted-subset donors than for non-shared clonotypes. Even with the large sequencing depth, rarefaction of the sorted-subset datasets indicated that sequencing was incomplete. Pairwise subsampling indicated that sequencing depth was expected to affect the degree of clonotype sharing among donors. Sampling was restricted to blood, and TCR repertoires in tissue are likely to differ from TCR repertoires in blood. When several donors were compared, the shared fraction of clonotypes was about 5.2% for naive CD4, 3% to 4% for naive CD8, more than 2% for memory CD4, and 0.35% to 0.5% for memory CD8.

Spanning cysteine to phenylalanine, the CDR3 consists of 13 amino acids. The read is trimmed to its CDR3 DNA, 39 bases read in frame from base 1. Trimming costs V 4 bases and J 8 bases, and their ends lie 12 bases apart. Based on the germline V gene, the CDR1 and CDR2 sequences are SGHRS and YFSETQ. Donors were healthy HIV-negative adults with no recently reported acute infections or vaccinations. Every donor was a Caucasian adult living in Nashville, Tennessee, USA. CD4+ T cells were enriched by magnetic negative selection; naive cells were then positively selected on CD45RA, and the negative fraction formed the memory subset. Blood was obtained by leukapheresis, after which PBMCs were separated by Ficoll-Histopaque density gradient centrifugation and cryopreserved in liquid nitrogen vapor phase. Analytical flow cytometry was used to check the purity and quantity of each magnetically sorted T cell population. Genomic DNA was isolated from every sorted fraction and measured by UV absorbance on a Nanodrop 2000c.

Using the deep immunoSEQ assay, multiplex PCR amplified TCR CDR3 regions from genomic DNA. Genomic DNA extracted from each cell subset was distributed evenly over all wells of several immunoSEQ 96-well plates, and each plate served as one replicate. For sorted subsets, roughly 190 ng of genomic DNA, equivalent to around 30,000 T cell genomes, went into each replicate PCR. Purified libraries were quantified with a Qubit 3.0 fluorometer, sized on a Bioanalyzer 2100, and re-quantified with the KAPA Library Quantification kit. Every immunoSEQ 96-well plate was sequenced on a separate single-read 150-cycle Illumina NextSeq 550 flow cell. As for how the authors treated the data: Because the immunoSEQ output included only junctional sequences and no quality scores, the filtering could not be the same as the filtering used for full-length reads. Sequences were annotated with PyIR, a Python wrapper for IgBLAST v1.9, using IMGT germline references to assign V/J genes and CDR3. Reads were removed for weak V/J assignments (E-value above 1e-6), missing CDR3, stop codons, out-of-frame junctions, or ambiguous translated residues. V3J clonotypes were defined as sequences sharing the same inferred V gene, J gene, and CDR3 amino acid sequence. Percentage overlap between repertoires was computed as shared unique clonotypes divided by the size of the smaller repertoire. Three approaches were used to assess repertoire richness: RTK rarefaction, the Chao1 estimator, and Recon v2.1 estimates of unobserved clonotypes. Generation probabilities for all TCRbeta clonotypes obtained by the gDNA method from a handful of donors were computed using OLGA. TCRdb provides this immuneACCESS table in a form limited to in-frame rearrangements. Some clones are lacking; in checked studies, under half of them reflect an unresolved V gene, and why the rest are absent is not known. V and J calls plus clone size are reproduced from that table; the DNA served to infer D and trimming. This sample is represented by 900,000 to 1,200,000 clones; around 82% of them were singletons. The ten largest account for more than 0.55% of the sample.

The sequencing input was memory CD4+ T cells from PBMCs. The cell subset or site label for this specimen denotes: CD45RA-negative fraction. This sequence uses TRBV5-1 and TRBJ2-2; no confident D gene assignment can be made. The TCR sequence derives from a man in his late teens or twenties in good health. Some clones in this sample may be carry-over from other donors' samples. CDR3 loop: CASSPPVRGELFF. The sequence in DNA is TGCGCCAGCAGCCCACCCGTACGAGGGGAGCTGTTTTTT.